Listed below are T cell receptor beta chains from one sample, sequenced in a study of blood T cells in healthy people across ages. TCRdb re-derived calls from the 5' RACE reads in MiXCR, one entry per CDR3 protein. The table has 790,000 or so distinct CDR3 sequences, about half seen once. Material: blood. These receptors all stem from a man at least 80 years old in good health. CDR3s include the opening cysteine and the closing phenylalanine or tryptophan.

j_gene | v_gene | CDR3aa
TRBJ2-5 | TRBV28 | CASSLGTGQYF
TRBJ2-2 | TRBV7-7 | CASSRDRPGTGELFF
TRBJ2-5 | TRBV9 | CASSVGRSSPQETQYF
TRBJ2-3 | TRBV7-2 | CASTGSTGGTDTQYF
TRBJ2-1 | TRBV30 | CAWGGTSVGEQFF
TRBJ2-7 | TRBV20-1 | CSAREGGKGEQYF
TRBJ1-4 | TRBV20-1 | CSANSGRGTNGKLFF
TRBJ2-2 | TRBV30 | CAWSRGTGELFF
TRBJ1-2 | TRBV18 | CASSRGQGQEYGYTF
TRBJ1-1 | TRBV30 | CAWSPGGNTEAFF
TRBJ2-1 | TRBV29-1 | CSLRSPIEQFF
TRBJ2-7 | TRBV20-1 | CSVHQAGGSEQYF
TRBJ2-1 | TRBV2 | CASSEMGERTGLGHNEQFF
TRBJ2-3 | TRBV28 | CASSVAISTDTQYF
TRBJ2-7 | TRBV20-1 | CSARGATSGRFSYEQYF
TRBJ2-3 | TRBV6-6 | CVSGVRESTDTQYF
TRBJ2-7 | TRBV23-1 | CASSQSGGQGNYEQYF
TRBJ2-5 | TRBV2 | CASKLGRQETQYF
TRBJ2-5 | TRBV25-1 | CASSEWDRGQETQYF
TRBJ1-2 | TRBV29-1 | CSVEDFWSLRQGAGYGYTF
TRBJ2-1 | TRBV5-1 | CASSFTSGSREQFF
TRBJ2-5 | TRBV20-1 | CSASRLKGGETQYF
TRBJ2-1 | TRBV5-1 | CASSLVSSGRYNEQFF
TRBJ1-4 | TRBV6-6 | CASSVSGGIGGEKLFF
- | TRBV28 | CASQSGSGYNEQYF
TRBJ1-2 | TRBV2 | CALQVNYGYTF
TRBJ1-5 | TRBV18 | CASSPSGYQPQHF
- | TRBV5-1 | CASGRRDSGETQYF
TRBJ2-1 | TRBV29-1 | CSSTDYNEQFF
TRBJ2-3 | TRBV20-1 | CSVWGSADTQYF
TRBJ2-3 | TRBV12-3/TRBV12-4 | CASSPRTSMGDTQYF
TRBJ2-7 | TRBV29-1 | CSVEVQGKNEQYF
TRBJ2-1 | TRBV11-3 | CASSLEGLAGVEQFF
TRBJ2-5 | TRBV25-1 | CASSDARVETQYF
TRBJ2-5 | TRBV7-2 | CASSLIGLAETQYF
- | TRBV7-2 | CASSLAGTSGHEQYF
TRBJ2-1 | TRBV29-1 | CSVGKRDYNEQFF
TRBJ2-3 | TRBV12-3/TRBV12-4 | CASRGKDRVTDTQYF
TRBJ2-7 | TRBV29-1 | CSLRDRGLYEQYF
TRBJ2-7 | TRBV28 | CASSLFTWGSYEQYF
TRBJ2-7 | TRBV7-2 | CASSPRRVPLEQYF
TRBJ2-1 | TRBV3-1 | CASSQVQCEQFF
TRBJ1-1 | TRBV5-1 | CASSLASVQKNTEAFF